This TCR beta chain was profiled in a study of OX40 agonist ivuxolimab in advanced cancers. Study-wide context: Of the patients, three showed partial responses, one with hepatocellular carcinoma and two with cutaneous melanoma.

Libraries were prepared by immunoSEQ multiplex PCR; TCRdb keeps only in-frame clonotypes and omits some of them. The sample holds 55,000 to 80,000 clones, 81% seen once. Concerning this clone: What it binds is not known.

This CDR3 is 15 amino acids long. V gave up 0 bases and J gave up 4 bases, with 12 bases separating them. CDR1 and CDR2 (germline): LGHNA, YSLEER. Study conclusions and caveats: Among the lowest peripheral clonal expansion occurred in 0.1-3.0 mg/kg partial responders. More expanded clones were seen, on average, in CD8+ T cells than in CD4+. The study observed clonal expansion of CD4+ and CD8+ blood T cells by week 6 at 0.1 to 3.0 mg/kg.

The TCR was taken from an adult with an advanced solid tumor such as melanoma, head and neck, liver or kidney cancer. Source: CD4+ or CD8+ T cells sorted from blood, taken in a trial of the OX40 agonist ivuxolimab. The chain recombines TRBV4-3 with TRBJ1-2; TRBD1 might be the D (5 bases). The chain's CDR3 is CASSQDYAGGYGYTF. CDR3 nucleotides: TGCGCCAGCAGCCAAGATTACGCGGGGGGCTATGGCTACACCTTC.